The TCR beta chain under discussion was sequenced for a study of Tregs in tolerant kidney transplant recipients. Libraries were prepared by immunoSEQ multiplex PCR; TCRdb keeps only in-frame clonotypes and omits some of them. The sample lists roughly 3,900 clones; 80% to 90% were seen once. Regulatory T cells were sorted from thawed PBMCs rested overnight at 37°C with approximately 210 IU/ml IL-2. This CDR3 has 16 amino acids. Sequenced here: Tregs from blood, sampled before the transplant. The rearrangement uses TRBV1 and TRBJ2-7; the table assigns TRBD2, which was not confirmed against the DNA. TRBV1 is given as a pseudogene. The TCR comes from a human donor who received a combined kidney and bone marrow transplant. CDR3 protein: CTSSQVRREGSHEQYF. In nucleotides, the CDR3 is TGCACCAGCAGCCAAGTTCGGCGGGAGGGCTCCCACGAGCAGTACTTC.